The rows below give T cell receptor beta chains drawn from one sample of a study of shared clonotypes between healthy human individuals. This table comes from immunoSEQ multiplex PCR, and its TCRdb copy is limited to in-frame clones, with some not included. The data contain some 2.3 million clones, 85% to 95% of them singletons. The source material was naive CD4+ T cells from PBMCs. Receptors were obtained from a man between 18 and 29 years old in good health. Some clones in this sample may be carry-over from other donors' samples. CDR3s include the opening cysteine and the closing phenylalanine or tryptophan.

v_gene	len	j_gene	CDR3aa
TRBV5-1	15	TRBJ2-2	CASSLVAVNTGELFF
TRBV21-1	17	TRBJ2-3	CASTSRGLAGRTDTQYF
TRBV6-1	18	TRBJ1-2	CASSVGMGDEHINYGYTF
TRBV7-2	13	TRBJ1-1	CASSSQANTEAFF
TRBV27	17	TRBJ2-2	CASSPPRPGLSPGELFF
TRBV29-1	11	TRBJ1-1	CSVRSGTEAFF
TRBV28	15	TRBJ2-3	CASSLEQGITDTQYF
TRBV7-9	13	TRBJ2-5	CASSFGIQETQYF
TRBV30	14	TRBJ2-3	CAWGDYSSTDTQYF
TRBV7-6	16	TRBJ1-1	CASSLVQGLMNTEAFF
TRBV5-4	15	TRBJ1-2	CASSSLQGVEAGYTF
TRBV5-1	17	TRBJ2-5	CASTRGSGFKAAETQYF
TRBV19	13	TRBJ2-5	CASSMALQETQYF
TRBV6-6	15	TRBJ2-7	CATNQDPTVSYEQYF
TRBV4-1	14	TRBJ2-7	CASSQPGLADEQYF
TRBV5-4	14	TRBJ1-2	CASSPGTGLYGYTF
TRBV5-1	16	TRBJ2-5	CASSLRSGRSQETQYF
TRBV28	14	TRBJ1-2	CASSLLTGGRRDTF
TRBV15	16	TRBJ1-5	CATSRFAAGGYQPQHF
TRBV11-2	17	TRBJ2-7	CASSLNTDRFLSYEQYF
TRBV9	14	TRBJ1-4	CASSATGTNEKLFF
TRBV4-1	16	TRBJ2-2	CASSQPGTGGSGELFF
TRBV28	15	TRBJ2-3	CASSPVGGKSDTQYF
TRBV5-1	14	TRBJ1-2	CASSLRSGNYGYTF
TRBV5-4	20	TRBJ2-6	CASSRGAAGGTFSGANVLTF
TRBV29-1	10	TRBJ1-4	CSVLGVKLFF
TRBV18	13	TRBJ2-5	CASSPPSRETQYF
TRBV6-5	16	TRBJ2-7	CASSYGGASGGYEQYF
TRBV19	16	TRBJ2-7	CASSIGGSAKPYEQYF
TRBV11-3	19	TRBJ2-1	CASSLDGARREPSYNEQFF
TRBV19	13	TRBJ2-1	CASIGVDYNEQFF